This T cell receptor (beta chain) was captured by sequencing in a study of graft-versus-host responses after intestinal transplantation. About the research overall: Each of the recipients got a multivisceral, liver-intestinal, or isolated intestinal transplant. Study results and caveats: When patients had graft-donor T cell macrochimerism, their allografts held high graft-versus-host to host-versus-graft clonal ratios. Among circulating GvH clones, peak levels were associated with early post-transplant declines in HvG clones. Ileal or blood samples showed some GvH clones first, and such clones were also found in recipient marrow.

The germline V gene has CDR1 ENHRY and CDR2 SYGVKD. The V end was cut by 2 bases, the J end by 5 bases, with 9 bases between. The CDR3 is made up of 13 amino acids. The table came from immunoSEQ multiplex PCR; TCRdb's copy has only in-frame clones and leaves some out. The sample has around 77,000 clones; around 96% are singletons. Concerning this clone: Its antigen remains unidentified.

The chain uses TRBV10-3 and TRBJ1-2, with D unclear. Sequenced material: unstimulated CD8+ T cells sorted from spleen or lymph node cells, taken before intestinal transplant. The receptor was isolated from a human donor who received an intestinal transplant. DNA for the CDR3: TGTGCCATCAGTGAGGGGTACCCATATGGCTACACCTTC. Amino acids: CAISEGYPYGYTF.